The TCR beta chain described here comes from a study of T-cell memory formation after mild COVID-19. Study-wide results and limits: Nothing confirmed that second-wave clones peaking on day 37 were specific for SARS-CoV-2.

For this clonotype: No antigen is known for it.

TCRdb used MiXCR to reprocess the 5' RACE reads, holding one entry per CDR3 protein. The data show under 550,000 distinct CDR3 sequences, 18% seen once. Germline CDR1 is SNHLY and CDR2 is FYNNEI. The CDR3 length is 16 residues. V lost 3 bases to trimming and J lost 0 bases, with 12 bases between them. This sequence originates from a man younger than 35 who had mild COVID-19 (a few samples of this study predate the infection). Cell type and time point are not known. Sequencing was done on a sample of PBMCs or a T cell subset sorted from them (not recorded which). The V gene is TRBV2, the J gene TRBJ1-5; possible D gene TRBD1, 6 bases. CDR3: CASSDRGGYSNQPQHF. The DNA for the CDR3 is TGTGCCAGCAGTGACAGGGGCGGTTATAGCAATCAGCCCCAGCATTTT.